One T cell receptor beta chain is described in this entry. The data belong to a study of blood T cell repertoires in COVID-19. Study as a whole: Acute-phase and convalescent COVID-19 samples originated in the United States, Italy and Spain. The analysed material was cDNA or gDNA that came from T cells, B-cell-depleted T cells, or PBMCs.

Original data processing: Reference gene primers were amplified, and this amplification served to estimate nucleated cell counts. TCRdb's copy holds only in-frame clones and misses some; the assay was immunoSEQ multiplex PCR. V and J calls plus clone size are reproduced from that table; the DNA served to infer D and trimming. The table lists some 330,000 clones, about 90% of them singletons. V lost 4 bases and J lost 8, with 14 bases in between. Germline CDR1 LNHDA, CDR2 SQIVND (reference sequence). The CDR3 length is 14 residues. Recruited during active infection, patients (from Seattle) were subsequently followed longitudinally.

The chain has TRBV19 and TRBJ1-4, with a possible D match to TRBD1 (6 bases). The receptor was derived from a woman aged 25 to 39 with COVID-19, enrolled during active disease. Material for sequencing was peripheral blood. CDR3 in amino acids: CASSNRRGREKLFF. The CDR3 DNA follows: TGTGCCAGTAGTAATCGCAGGGGTAGGGAAAAACTGTTTTTT.